This T cell receptor beta chain was found in a study of shared clonotypes between healthy human individuals. With 2 bases clipped from V and 5 bases from J, the junction kept 11 bases outside the gene matches. The length of the CDR3 is 19 residues. Germline V gene sequence: CDR1 MNHEY, CDR2 SMNVEV (reference sequence). Sorted-subset replicate PCR reactions contained roughly 210 ng DNA, corresponding to roughly 29,000 T cell genomes. Using immunoSEQ multiplex PCR, the repertoire was profiled, and TCRdb retains in-frame clones only, with some absent. Among about 2.1 million clones, roughly 93% were seen once, and the ten largest hold approximately 1.6%. The naive CD8 subset, CD45RO-negative cells positively selected for CCR7, excluded terminally differentiated effector memory CD45RA+ cells. Donors included only healthy HIV-negative adults lacking recent acute infections or vaccinations.

The TCR sequence derives from a young man in good health. Some clones in this sample may be carry-over from other donors' samples. Sequenced input: naive CD8+ T cells from PBMCs. The gene calls are TRBV27 and TRBJ2-1; 14 nucleotides match TRBD2. The CDR3 reads CASSLQSPRLAGGDNEQFF. DNA for the CDR3: TGTGCCAGCAGTTTACAATCCCCTAGACTAGCGGGAGGGGACAATGAGCAGTTCTTC.